This TCR beta chain was sequenced for a study of STAT5B mutations in CD4+ large granular lymphocyte leukemia (dated by TCRdb to between 2021 and 2023). Looking at the study overall: Among healthy controls, the CDR3 'QG' motif was associated with a particular HLA allele. The TCRbeta repertoires of CD4+ T-cell large granular lymphocyte leukemia patients were compared with the TCRbeta repertoires of healthy blood donors. The purity of purified fractions was confirmed by flow cytometry on FACSCanto II or FACSVerse to exceed 95% among lymphocytes. Results the study describes overall, beyond this receptor: Enrichment of TRBV06-family usage was observed among the top patient clones (8/27) relative to healthy controls (2/35). Greater clonality appeared to be present in CD4-sorted patient repertoires than in healthy CD4+ repertoires, and the difference was retained after the putative leukemic clones were removed. The data were not HLA-matched, and the relatively small sample size could explain the higher clonality seen in CD4+ compared with CD8+ T-LGLL. Main leukemic clonotypes were private to each patient, although over 20% appeared at low frequency in other patients' non-leukemic repertoires.

Unmatched junction bases come to 8, with V trimmed by 0 bases and J by 9 bases. The germline V gene (reference sequence) gives CDR1 as SGHNT and CDR2 as YYREEE. Reading from cysteine to phenylalanine, the CDR3 counts 15 amino acids. The CDR3 DNA has 45 bases and is translated from base 1. A remark on this clone: No antigen is known for it. Base qualities are not at hand, and no much larger clone is one base apart.

The immunoSEQ assay at survey resolution was used to sequence TCRbeta rearrangements from genomic DNA. Regarding the original processing steps: A lowest detectable productive clonotype frequency of 2.59 x 10-5 was observed in the TCR sequencing data. Only productive TCRbeta rearrangements, defined as complete and in-frame sequences, were included in the analyses. Clonality for each sample was calculated as Simpson clonality in the immunoSEQ Analyzer version 3.0. Clones were grouped by frequency into very rare, small, medium, large (1-20%) or hyperexpanded (>20%) categories. OLGA 1.2.3 estimated generation probabilities, VDJtools produced V-gene circos plots, VDJdb was queried for specificities, and GLIPH identified CDR3 motifs. TCRdb retrieved this table from immuneACCESS and kept in-frame rearrangements only. Not all clones are present; in checked studies, unresolved V genes account for under half, and no reason is known for the remainder. Clone size and the V and J calls come from that table; the DNA yielded D and trimming. Recorded for this sample are under 40,000 clones; roughly 77% of them occurred a single time. The ten largest make up over 0.4% of the sample.

The healthy control group was made up of more than 35 blood donors, and the Finnish Red Cross blood service supplied their buffy coats. All TCR-sequenced material derived from peripheral blood: patient blood samples and healthy donor buffy coats. Peripheral blood mononuclear cells were isolated by Ficoll-Hypaque gradient centrifugation. CD4+ cells were purified magnetically from the buffy coats of healthy controls. The Gentra Puregene Cell and Tissue kit was used to extract genomic DNA, and a Qubit 2.0 fluorometer was used to measure the amount of genomic DNA. The specimen sequenced was CD4+ T cells from blood buffy coats. This sequence uses TRBV5-4 and TRBJ2-1, and 8 junction bases match TRBD2. The TCR sequence derives from a human donor in good health. CDR3 loop: CASSLDGGGLSEQFF. The nucleotide sequence reads as follows: TGTGCCAGCAGCTTGGACGGGGGGGGTCTATCTGAGCAGTTCTTC.